This T cell receptor beta chain was sequenced during a study of vaccination and CD4 T cells after COVID-19. Indicated treatment: approximately 9-day PBMC culture with coronavirus spike peptide pools or control peptides (ViraFEST assay). When more than nine days of culture had elapsed, CD4+ T cells were isolated by negative selection. In germline, CDR1 is KGHSH, CDR2 LQKENI. The CDR3 runs 11 residues. V was clipped by 5 bases and J by 9 bases, with 10 bases between them. Cultured CD4+ T-cell DNA underwent Oncomine TCR Beta short-read sequencing. MiXCR, run by TCRdb on the PCR reads, gives a single entry per CDR3 protein. Here the sample spans 14,000 or so distinct CDR3 sequences, 51% being singletons. Notes on this clonotype: Antigen specificity is unknown.

This chain joins TRBV18 and TRBJ1-1; no clear D gene. The sequence was collected from a human donor who had recovered from COVID-19. The starting material was CD4+ T cells from blood, cultured in vitro, obtained before SARS-CoV-2 vaccination. The CDR3 spells CASSRTEKAFF. In DNA form, the CDR3 reads TGTGCCAGCTCAAGGACGGAGAAAGCTTTCTTT. Looking up the rest from reference TRBV18 and TRBJ1-1 gives the full variable domain: NAGVMQNPRHLVRRRGQEARLRCSPMKGHSHVYWYRQLPEEGLKFMVYLQKENIIDESGMPKERFSAEFPKEGPSILRIQQVVRGDSAAYFCASSRTEKAFFGQGTRLTVV.